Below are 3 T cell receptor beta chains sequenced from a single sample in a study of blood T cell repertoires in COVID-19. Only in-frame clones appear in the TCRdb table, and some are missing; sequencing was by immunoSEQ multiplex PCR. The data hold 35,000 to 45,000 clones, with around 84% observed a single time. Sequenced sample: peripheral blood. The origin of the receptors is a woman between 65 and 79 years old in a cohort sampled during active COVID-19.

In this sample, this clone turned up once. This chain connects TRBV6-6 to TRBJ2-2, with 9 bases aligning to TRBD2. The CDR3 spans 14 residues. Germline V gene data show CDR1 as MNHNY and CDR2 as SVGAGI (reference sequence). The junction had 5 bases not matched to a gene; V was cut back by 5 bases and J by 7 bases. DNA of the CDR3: TGTGCCAGCAGTGAGAGCGGGAGGATCGGGGAGCTGTTTTTT. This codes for CASSESGRIGELFF.

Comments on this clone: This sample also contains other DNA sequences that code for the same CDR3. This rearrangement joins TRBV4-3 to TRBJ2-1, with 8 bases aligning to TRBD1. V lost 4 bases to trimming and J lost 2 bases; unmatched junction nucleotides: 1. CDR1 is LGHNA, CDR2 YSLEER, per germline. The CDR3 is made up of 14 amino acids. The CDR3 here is CASSPTGAYNEQFF. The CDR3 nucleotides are TGCGCCAGCAGCCCGACAGGGGCCTACAATGAGCAGTTCTTC.

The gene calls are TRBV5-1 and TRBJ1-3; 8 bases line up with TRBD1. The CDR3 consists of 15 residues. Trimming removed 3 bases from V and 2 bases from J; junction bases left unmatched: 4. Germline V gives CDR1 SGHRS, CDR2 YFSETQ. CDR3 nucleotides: TGCGCCAGCAGCTACGGACAGGGCCCTGGAAACACCATATATTTT. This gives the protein CASSYGQGPGNTIYF.